This TCR beta chain was found in a study of response to subunit inactivated influenza vaccine. Study-wide results and limits: Few new T cells, the authors suggested, are recruited by each seasonal influenza vaccination.

Of note for this clonotype: No antigen is known for it.

TCRdb processed the RT-PCR reads anew with MiXCR; each CDR3 protein has one entry. The data show more than 700,000 distinct CDR3 sequences, approximately 21% seen once. The CDR3 spans 12 residues. Germline values: CDR1 DFQATT, CDR2 SNEGSKA (reference sequence). Trimming pared 1 base from V and 5 bases from J, leaving 9 bases between. The TCR sequence derives from a man over 45 who received an inactivated influenza vaccine. The gene calls are TRBV20-1 and TRBJ2-7; possible D gene TRBD1, 6 bases. Sequencing was performed on PBMCs from blood, taken more than 4 days after vaccination. The chain's CDR3 is CSARGQVDEQYF. For the CDR3, the DNA is TGCAGTGCTAGAGGACAGGTGGACGAGCAGTACTTC.